Listed below are T cell receptor beta chains from one sample, sequenced in a study of shared clonotypes between healthy human individuals. The assay was immunoSEQ multiplex PCR, and TCRdb's table has in-frame clones only and misses some. The sample holds around 550,000 clones, 85% to 95% seen once. Sample: naive CD8+ T cells sorted from blood. The origin of the receptors is a woman between 25 and 40 years old in good health. The CDR3 runs from the conserved cysteine through the conserved F or W. The order of the fields is clone size, V gene, D gene, J gene, CDR3 protein, CDR3 DNA. D genes are given only for firm matches. Size values are once, few and many counts, or a class for expanded clones, and some rows have none.

.	TRBV4-1	.	TRBJ2-6	CASSQEGLSGANVLTF	TGCGCCAGCAGCCAAGAGGGGTTGTCTGGGGCCAACGTCCTGACTTTC
.	TRBV29-1	.	TRBJ2-3	CSVDSSEVTSTDTQYF	TGCAGCGTTGATTCGAGCGAGGTAACTAGCACAGATACGCAGTATTTT
.	TRBV13	TRBD2	TRBJ2-1	CASSLGLADNEQFF	TGTGCCAGCAGCCTCGGACTAGCCGACAATGAGCAGTTCTTC
.	TRBV27	TRBD1	TRBJ1-2	CASSLQGGNYGYTF	TGTGCCAGCAGTTTGCAGGGGGGTAACTATGGCTACACCTTC
.	TRBV6-5	.	TRBJ2-5	CASSQDKGVETQYF	TGTGCCAGCAGCCAGGATAAGGGTGTAGAGACCCAGTACTTC
.	TRBV5-8	.	TRBJ1-5	CASSLGGGNQPQHF	TGTGCCAGCAGCCTGGGGGGGGGCAATCAGCCCCAGCATTTT
.	TRBV5-1	TRBD1	TRBJ2-7	CASSLDRPTGDEQYF	TGCGCCAGCAGCTTGGACAGGCCAACAGGGGACGAGCAGTACTTC
.	TRBV19	.	TRBJ2-1	CASSTYSDPYNEQFF	TGTGCCAGTAGTACGTATTCGGACCCCTACAATGAGCAGTTCTTC
.	TRBV29-1	TRBD2	TRBJ2-7	CSVVSGTPYEQYF	TGCAGCGTTGTTAGCGGGACCCCCTACGAGCAGTACTTC
.	TRBV27	.	TRBJ2-3	CASSLAVTGTDTQYF	TGTGCCAGCAGTTTAGCGGTAACAGGCACAGATACGCAGTATTTT
.	TRBV29-1	.	TRBJ1-2	CSVVANYGYTF	TGCAGCGTTGTTGCTAACTATGGCTACACCTTC
few	TRBV7-9	TRBD1	TRBJ2-7	CASSLDPGQGTYEQYF	TGTGCCAGCAGCTTAGATCCGGGACAGGGAACCTACGAGCAGTACTTC
.	TRBV2	.	TRBJ2-5	CASRHRASEETQYF	TGTGCCAGCAGGCACAGGGCTTCCGAAGAGACCCAGTACTTC
.	TRBV5-4	.	TRBJ1-3	CASSPTTGSGNTIYF	TGTGCCAGCAGCCCCACGACAGGCTCTGGAAACACCATATATTTT
.	TRBV2	.	TRBJ1-2	CASSDGGVNYGYTF	TGTGCCAGCAGTGACGGGGGGGTAAACTATGGCTACACCTTC
.	TRBV19	TRBD2	TRBJ2-3	CASTSGTSLPDTQYF	TGTGCCAGTACCTCCGGGACTAGCCTGCCAGATACGCAGTATTTT
.	TRBV27	.	TRBJ2-5	CASSPSWRETQYF	TGTGCCAGCAGTCCCTCCTGGAGGGAGACCCAGTACTTC
.	TRBV6-5	.	TRBJ2-7	CASSSTPDSYEQYF	TGTGCCAGCAGTTCCACCCCCGATAGTTACGAGCAGTACTTC
.	TRBV29-1	.	TRBJ2-7	CSARLGSYEQYF	TGCAGCGCCAGACTTGGCTCCTACGAGCAGTACTTC
once	TRBV11-3	.	TRBJ2-4	CASSLVAGPGNIQYF	TGTGCCAGCAGCTTAGTTGCGGGACCTGGAAACATTCAGTACTTC
.	TRBV2	TRBD2	TRBJ2-7	CASTLGLAGESYEQYF	TGTGCCAGCACTTTAGGGCTAGCGGGAGAATCCTACGAGCAGTACTTC
.	TRBV13	TRBD1	TRBJ2-7	CASSMSGTGIYEQYF	TGTGCCAGCTCTATGTCCGGGACAGGAATTTACGAGCAGTACTTC
.	TRBV27	TRBD1	TRBJ1-1	CAVGAGGILEAFF	TGTGCCGTTGGCGCAGGGGGCATCCTTGAAGCTTTCTTT
.	TRBV27	TRBD1	TRBJ1-2	CASSDRGLGVGYTF	TGTGCCAGCAGCGACAGGGGGCTTGGTGTTGGCTACACCTTC
.	TRBV6-5	.	TRBJ2-7	CASMSNGVMYEQYF	TGTGCCAGCATGAGCAACGGGGTAATGTACGAGCAGTACTTC
.	TRBV21-1	.	TRBJ1-2	CASSRSGGGANYGYTF	TGTGCCAGCAGCAGAAGTGGAGGGGGTGCGAACTATGGCTACACCTTC
.	TRBV28	TRBD2	TRBJ2-1	CASSFGTSGNEQFF	TGTGCCAGCAGTTTTGGGACTAGCGGAAATGAGCAGTTCTTC
.	TRBV20-1	.	TRBJ2-5	CSADTYEEQYF	TGCAGTGCTGATACCTACGAGGAGCAGTACTTC
.	TRBV27	.	TRBJ2-7	CASASSVKGVEQYF	TGTGCCAGCGCCTCTAGCGTAAAAGGGGTCGAGCAGTACTTC
.	TRBV13	TRBD2	TRBJ2-1	CASSSLAGGIYNEQFF	TGTGCCAGCAGCTCGTTAGCGGGAGGCATCTACAATGAGCAGTTCTTC
.	TRBV2	.	TRBJ1-2	CASEAGVDGYTF	TGTGCCAGCGAAGCAGGGGTGGACGGCTACACCTTC
.	TRBV6-6	.	TRBJ2-7	CASGLVNYEQYF	TGTGCCAGCGGGTTAGTAAACTACGAGCAGTACTTC
.	TRBV6-5	.	TRBJ2-7	CASTAGYEQYF	TGTGCCAGTACGGCTGGCTACGAGCAGTACTTC
.	TRBV5-6	.	TRBJ2-7	CASSLSQQNYEQYF	TGTGCCAGCAGCTTGAGCCAGCAGAACTACGAGCAGTACTTC
once	TRBV14	TRBD2	TRBJ2-7	CASSHLAEPYEQYF	TGTGCCAGCAGCCATCTAGCGGAACCCTACGAGCAGTACTTC
.	TRBV5-6	.	TRBJ2-3	CASSLAVVRGQGTDTQYF	TGTGCCAGCAGCTTGGCCGTCGTTCGGGGGCAGGGCACAGATACGCAGTATTTT
.	TRBV28	.	TRBJ2-7	CASRPIGERDEQYF	TGTGCCAGCAGACCTATTGGGGAGCGGGACGAGCAGTACTTC
.	TRBV7-9	TRBD2	TRBJ2-7	CASSLTSGNPYEQYF	TGTGCCAGCAGCTTAACTAGCGGGAACCCCTACGAGCAGTACTTC
.	TRBV28	.	TRBJ1-1	CASSFTPGASTEAFF	TGTGCCAGCAGTTTCACTCCGGGGGCGAGCACTGAAGCTTTCTTT
.	TRBV19	TRBD1	TRBJ1-4	CASSPRPGQANEKLFF	TGTGCCAGTAGTCCGCGGCCGGGACAGGCTAATGAAAAACTGTTTTTT
.	TRBV7-9	TRBD2	TRBJ2-3	CASSPLPGLASDTQYF	TGTGCCAGCAGCCCCCTACCTGGACTAGCGAGTGATACGCAGTATTTT
.	TRBV5-8	.	TRBJ2-1	CASSLGGKMAPEFF	TGTGCCAGCAGCTTAGGGGGAAAAATGGCCCCGGAGTTCTTC
.	TRBV19	.	TRBJ1-6	CASTTKDSENSPLHF	TGTGCCAGTACCACCAAGGACTCGGAAAATTCACCCCTCCACTTT
.	TRBV5-1	TRBD2	TRBJ2-2	CASSLVLGGTVLAGALPNTGELFF	TGCGCCAGCAGCTTGGTGTTGGGCGGGACAGTACTAGCGGGTGCCCTCCCGAACACCGGGGAGCTGTTTTTT
.	TRBV9	.	TRBJ2-3	CASSVGGVTDTQYF	TGTGCCAGCAGCGTAGGGGGTGTGACAGATACGCAGTATTTT
.	TRBV5-4	TRBD2	TRBJ2-2	CASSLVAGNTGELFF	TGTGCCAGCAGCTTAGTAGCGGGTAACACCGGGGAGCTGTTTTTT
once	TRBV6-6	.	TRBJ2-1	CASSYGTPQEQFF	TGTGCCAGCAGTTACGGGACCCCTCAAGAGCAGTTCTTC
.	TRBV28	TRBD1	TRBJ2-7	CASSHGTGVYEQYF	TGTGCCAGCAGCCACGGGACAGGGGTATACGAGCAGTACTTC
.	TRBV28	.	TRBJ1-5	CASSSALGYQNQPQHF	TGTGCCAGCAGTTCCGCCCTGGGATACCAAAATCAGCCCCAGCATTTT
.	TRBV5-6	.	TRBJ2-3	CASSLVRRTDTQYF	TGTGCCAGCAGCTTAGTCCGCCGCACAGATACGCAGTATTTT
.	TRBV20-1	.	TRBJ2-7	CSALNYEQYF	TGCAGTGCTCTTAACTACGAGCAGTACTTC
.	TRBV5-1	.	TRBJ1-1	CASSLVSIVNTEAFF	TGCGCCAGCAGCTTGGTATCAATAGTGAACACTGAAGCTTTCTTT
.	TRBV28	.	TRBJ1-1	CTSSGPRETNTEAFF	TGCACCTCTTCCGGGCCTCGGGAAACTAACACTGAAGCTTTCTTT
.	TRBV7-9	.	TRBJ2-7	CASSLQNDVLVYEQYF	TGTGCCAGCAGCTTACAAAACGACGTCCTCGTCTACGAGCAGTACTTC
.	TRBV2	TRBD2	TRBJ2-3	CASLGGSSTDTQYF	TGTGCCAGCTTGGGGGGGTCGAGCACAGATACGCAGTATTTT
.	TRBV28	.	TRBJ2-7	CASSHRVSRYEQYF	TGTGCCAGCAGTCACAGGGTTAGTAGGTACGAGCAGTACTTC